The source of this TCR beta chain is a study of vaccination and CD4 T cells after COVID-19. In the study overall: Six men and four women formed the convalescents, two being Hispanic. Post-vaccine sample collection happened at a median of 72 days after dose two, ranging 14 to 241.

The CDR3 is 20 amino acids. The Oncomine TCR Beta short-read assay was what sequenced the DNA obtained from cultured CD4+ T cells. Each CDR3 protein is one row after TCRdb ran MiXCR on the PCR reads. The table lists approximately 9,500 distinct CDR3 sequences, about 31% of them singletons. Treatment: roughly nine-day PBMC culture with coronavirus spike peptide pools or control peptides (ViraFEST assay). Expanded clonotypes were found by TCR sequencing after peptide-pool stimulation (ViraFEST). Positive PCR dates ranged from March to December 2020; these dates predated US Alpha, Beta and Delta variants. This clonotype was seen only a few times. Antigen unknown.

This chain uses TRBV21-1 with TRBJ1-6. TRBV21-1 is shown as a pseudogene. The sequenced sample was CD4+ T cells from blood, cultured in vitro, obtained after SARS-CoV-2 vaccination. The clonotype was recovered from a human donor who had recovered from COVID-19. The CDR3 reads CASSKARSSGLILRGSPLHF. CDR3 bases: TGTGCCAGCAGCAAAGCGCGGTCTTCGGGTTTGATCCTACGCGGTTCACCCCTCCACTTT.